This T cell receptor beta chain was observed in a study of CD4 T cells in relation to SARS-CoV-2 and coronaviruses listed by TCRdb under 2021. For the wider study: Using patient-derived lymphoblastoid cell lines, the shared crossreactive spike epitopes were mapped to their HLA restriction. The study assessed, at the TCR clonotype level, memory CD4+ T cell crossreactivity between SARS-CoV-2 and common cold coronavirus spike proteins. The Adaptive Biotechnologies TCR-sequencing kit was used for samples from a few pre-COVID donors and for the naive versus memory experiments, whereas the other data were Illumina-based. For other donors in the study, expansion assays were sequenced with a different, Illumina-based TCR-beta assay. The paper's findings and limits, for the study overall: Small numbers of patients and of tested TCRs were a limitation of the study. In about 60% of donors, memory CD4+ clonotypes turned up that crossrecognized SARS-CoV-2 and at least one common cold coronavirus spike. Significantly weaker SARS-CoV-2-driven expansion was shown by crossreactive clones than by monoreactive clones, consistent with antigenic imprinting. Crossreactivity analysis centred on spike protein, so crossreactivity against other viral proteins was not assessed. Pre-pandemic and post-infection samples were not both contributed by any donor, so tracing of the source of pre-existing responses was limited. Naive versus memory sequencing indicated that memory recall responses, rather than primary responses primed during culture, are detected by the assay.

Worth noting for this clone: Its antigen is unknown. Base qualities are not recorded, but no much larger clone differs from it by a single base.

The CDR3 sequence holds 13 residues, the cysteine and phenylalanine included. The only DNA kept is the CDR3, 39 bases in frame from the first base. Via the germline V gene (reference sequence), CDR1 is MNHEY and CDR2 SMNVEV. Trimming takes 1 base from V and 3 bases from J, and the germline ends sit 6 bases apart. CD4+ T cells from unexposed donors were collected before the COVID-19 pandemic (2011-2018). Naive and memory CD4+ T cells were separated from cryopreserved PBMCs by CD4 enrichment followed by EasySep naive CD4+ T cell enrichment. The leukapheresis product used for the unexposed donors was purchased from a commercial source. Ficoll-Paque PLUS gradient centrifugation was used to isolate PBMCs from either whole blood or leukapheresis product. PBMCs were either cryopreserved at -140 degrees C or used fresh in the expansion assay. The QIAamp Micro DNA Kit was used to extract genomic DNA from the CD4+ T cells.

DNA from uncultured naive and memory CD4+ T cells underwent immunoSEQ TCR-beta sequencing at deep resolution. Concerning the study's data processing: During preprocessing, nonproductive sequences were removed, as were CDR3s that did not start with C, did not end with F or W, or were shorter than 7 amino acids. Cultured and uncultured naive and memory CD4+ repertoires were searched for previously identified spike- and CEF-reactive CDR3s. CDR3 homology was measured as pairwise Levenshtein distance, computed with the stringdist R package after trimming three terminal residues from each end. This is the immuneACCESS table as TCRdb keeps it, with only in-frame sequences that have V and J called. A part of the clones is gone; compared with another copy, unresolved V genes explain less than half, and the rest is unexplained. V, J and clone size reflect that table, while D and trimming were determined from the DNA. For this sample the table gives some 65,000 clones, of which around 87% were detected only once. The ten largest clonotypes hold 1.5% to 2% of the sample.

This clonotype was obtained from a human donor in good health. The chain is assembled from TRBV27 and TRBJ2-5, with the D gene too uncertain to name. Sequencing used memory CD4+ T cells from PBMCs. In the paper's terms, the cell subset or site label means: memory (non-naive) CD4+ T cells. The DNA sequence is TGTGCCAGCAGTTTATGGGCCGAAGAGACCCAGTACTTC. Its protein product is CASSLWAEETQYF.